The entry below gives a single TCR beta chain sequence along with its context. This clonotype has ten or more counts. Its antigen has not been determined. Per-base quality was not reported, and no clone a single base away is much larger than it. Sequences KGHDR (CDR1) and SFDVKD (CDR2) are obtained from the germline V gene. Clipping removes 3 bases from V and 7 bases from J, with 0 as the unmatched junction base count. The CDR3 contains 12 residues, cysteine and phenylalanine counted. Of all the DNA, just the CDR3 is kept, 36 bases in frame from base 1. Library preparation used 5' RACE. The sample was run on a NextSeq 500. The TCR library protocol attached a unique molecular identifier to each TCR cDNA molecule to allow correction of PCR and sequencing errors. The paper's data handling went like this. Decombinator tools were used for TCR identification, UMI-based error correction and CDR3 extraction. Expanded TCRs were defined as those above a frequency of 2 per 1,000, corresponding to the top 1% of the tumor frequency distribution. Renyi diversity was computed with the R vegan package after each repertoire had been subsampled 100 times to 5,000 TCRs. CDR3 similarity networks were built from amino acid triplet string-kernel similarity, connecting CDR3s with pairwise similarity above 0.82. The public reads were reprocessed in TCRdb via fastp at Q25 and MiXCR, keeping in-frame beta chains. Each record represents a unique CDR3 protein, reported with the most common genes and DNA among its rows. The V and J calls reflect TCRdb's pipeline rather than the authors' work. The sample table lists about 23,000 distinct CDR3 sequences, around 10% of them with a count of one. In total, the top ten clones hold about a fifth of the sample.

The entry originates in a study of spatial heterogeneity in lung cancer (dated by TCRdb to between 2017 and 2020). Background for the entire study: The donors were 70 or so patients from the lung TRACERx cohort who had early-stage, untreated non-small cell lung cancer. The study linked features of the TCR repertoire to counts of nonsynonymous mutations, which were determined by whole-exome sequencing of tumor tissue. In the raw uncorrected reads, each unique combination of TCR and UMI appeared more than ten times on average. Beta-chain transcripts were consistently detected in greater numbers than alpha-chain transcripts, which likely reflected higher beta-chain transcript abundance. Both alpha and beta chains were TCR-sequenced in samples taken at surgery, namely 220 tumor regions, fewer than 80 matched nontumor lung samples and roughly 56 PBMC samples. Follow-up PBMC samples were sequenced whenever the samples were available, and the median time to follow-up was roughly two years after resection. TCR alpha and beta repertoires were quantitatively compared across multiple tumor regions, matched nontumor lung and blood in non-small cell lung cancer.

Beyond this particular receptor, the publication reports: Only roughly 13 patients were included in the comparisons of baseline and follow-up blood repertoires. Ubiquitous expanded tumor TCRs were detected in blood more often at tumor resection than at routine follow-up. Additional single-cell paired TCR alpha and beta sequencing was considered necessary to confirm, at a functional level, the hypothesis that regional TCRs recognize regional mutations.

The label giving this sample's time point can be read as: blood at routine non-recurrence follow-up after resection. TCR sequencing used whole RNA extracted from tumor and nontumor lung tissue, or from cryopreserved PBMC samples, without cell sorting. Only patients with enough RNA available from two or more tumor regions were chosen for TCR sequencing. The chain employs TRBV24-1 and TRBJ1-2; TRBD1 fits 8 bases in the junction. The source is a male donor with early-stage non-small cell lung cancer. Here the sequenced sample was PBMCs, taken at follow-up. The CDR3 sequence is CATSDGTGGYTF. The nucleotide sequence is TGTGCCACCAGTGATGGGACAGGTGGCTACACCTTC.